The TCR beta chain under discussion was sequenced for a study of shared clonotypes between healthy human individuals. Study background: Serving as donors were a couple of women and three men, whose ages spanned 18 to 49.

From CD4+ cells came CD45RA+ naive and CD45RA-negative memory subsets. Notes on the study in general: Specimens sampled were limited to blood, with tissue repertoires likely differing.

Deep was the level used in running the assay. This table comes from immunoSEQ multiplex PCR, and its TCRdb copy is limited to in-frame clones, with some not included. The sample yields some 1 million clones, about 75% seen once. To note about this clone: The antigen remains undetermined.

Material for sequencing was memory CD4+ T cells sorted from blood. Subset meaning: CD45RA-negative fraction. This receptor was taken from a man aged 18 to 30 in good health.

CDR3 in amino acids: CASSKEATAGGRNEQFF. In DNA form, the CDR3 reads TGTGCCAGCAGCAAAGAAGCCACAGCGGGAGGGCGCAATGAGCAGTTCTTC. The genes are TRBV7-9 and TRBJ2-1; 10 bases match TRBD2. CDR1 and CDR2 from the germline V gene are SEHNR and FQNEAQ (reference sequence). This CDR3 spans 17 amino acids. V dropped 5 bases and J dropped 6; count of bases not matched to a gene: 13.